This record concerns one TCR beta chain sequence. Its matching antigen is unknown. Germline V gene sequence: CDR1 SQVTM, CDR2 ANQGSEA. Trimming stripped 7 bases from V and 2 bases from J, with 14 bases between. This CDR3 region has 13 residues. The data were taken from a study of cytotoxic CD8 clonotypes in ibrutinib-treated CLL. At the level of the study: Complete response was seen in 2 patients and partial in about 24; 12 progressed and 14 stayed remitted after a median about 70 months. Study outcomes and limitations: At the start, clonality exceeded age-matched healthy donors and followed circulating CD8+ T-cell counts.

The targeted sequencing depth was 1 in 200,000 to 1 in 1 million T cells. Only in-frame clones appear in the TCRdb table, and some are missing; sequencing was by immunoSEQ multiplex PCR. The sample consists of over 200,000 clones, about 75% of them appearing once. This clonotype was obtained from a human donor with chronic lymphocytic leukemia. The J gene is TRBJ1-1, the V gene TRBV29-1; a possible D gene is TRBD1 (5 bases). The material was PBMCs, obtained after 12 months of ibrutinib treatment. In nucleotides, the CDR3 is TGCAGCGCGACCCCCACAGGCAACACTGAAGCTTTCTTT. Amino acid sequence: CSATPTGNTEAFF.